These 2 T cell receptor beta chains were all obtained from the same sample, sequenced in a study of CD8 T cells in ankylosing spondylitis. Notes on the study in general: Ankylosing spondylitis blood seemed to carry a telltale TCR beta motif made of about 8 highly homologous variants.

Via MiXCR, TCRdb re-called the 5' RACE reads, giving one row per CDR3 protein. The sample holds roughly 700,000 distinct CDR3 sequences, around 20% seen once. No antigen is known for these receptors. The source material was blood, either unsorted or a sorted T cell fraction (not recorded which). The receptors derive from a male donor with ankylosing spondylitis.

This clonotype was observed a few times. CDR3 in DNA: TGTGCCAGCAGCCCCAAAATGGGCCCCTTCGGGGAAAAACTGTTTTTT. The encoded protein is CASSPKMGPFGEKLFF. The V gene is TRBV7-2, the J gene TRBJ1-4; no clear D gene. V gave up 5 bases and J gave up 8 bases, with 21 bases separating them. From germline, CDR1 is SGHTA and CDR2 FQGNSA. CDR3 size: 16 residues.

This clonotype occurred many times. This sequence joins TRBV6-5 and TRBJ1-2; 7 bases map to TRBD1. V was pared by 4 bases and J by 3 bases, with 8 bases of the junction left unmatched. The CDR3 contains 15 residues. Germline V gene data show CDR1 as MNHEY and CDR2 as SVGAGI. The chain's CDR3 is CASSSQQGYDYGYTF. CDR3 coding DNA: TGTGCCAGCAGTTCGCAACAGGGGTATGACTATGGCTACACCTTC.